The 27 T cell receptor beta chains presented below share a single source sample, sequenced in a study of control samples from healthy donors and cancer patients. TCRdb's table, derived via immunoSEQ multiplex PCR, lists solely in-frame clones and lacks some. The sample holds 150,000 to 200,000 clones, 90% seen once. The sequenced sample was blood. The source of these receptors is a woman between 50 and 59 years old in good health.

This sequence joins TRBV14 and TRBJ1-6; possibly TRBD1 for D (5 bases). V lost 3 bases and J 7 bases, leaving 10 bases between the germline ends. The CDR3 consists of 14 residues. The germline V gene encodes CDR1 SGHDN and CDR2 FVKESK. The CDR3 coding sequence is TGTGCCAGCAGCCAGGGGCTGATCAATTCACCCCTCCACTTT. Its protein product is CASSQGLINSPLHF.

This chain links TRBV18 with TRBJ2-3; no firm D call. V lost 3 bases and J lost 2, with 9 bases in between. CDR1 and CDR2 from the germline V gene are KGHSH and LQKENI. There are 14 residues in the CDR3. For the CDR3, the DNA is TGTGCCAGCTCACCGACACCCCCCACAGATACGCAGTATTTT. Protein sequence: CASSPTPPTDTQYF. Combining the CDR3 with reference TRBV18 and TRBJ2-3 gives the whole variable domain NAGVMQNPRHLVRRRGQEARLRCSPMKGHSHVYWYRQLPEEGLKFMVYLQKENIIDESGMPKERFSAEFPKEGPSILRIQQVVRGDSAAYFCASSPTPPTDTQYFGPGTRLTVL.

The rearrangement uses TRBV6-5 and TRBJ1-2, with 9 bases that match TRBD1. This CDR3 has 16 residues. Germline assignment: CDR1 MNHEY and CDR2 SVGAGI. J gave up 8 bases and V 0 bases, and 10 bases lay outside the gene matches. The CDR3 loop is CASSYSIQGQGTGYTF. The CDR3 DNA sequence: TGTGCCAGCAGTTACTCGATACAGGGACAGGGCACCGGCTACACCTTC.

The chain joins TRBV14 to TRBJ2-7; a weak D match, TRBD2 (6 bases). Germline CDR1 reads SGHDN; CDR2 reads FVKESK. V dropped 4 bases and J dropped 3 bases, with 16 bases sitting between them. The CDR3 consists of 15 residues. As DNA, the CDR3 is TGTGCCAGCAGCCCCATTGACGGGAGCCACTACGAGCAGTACTTC. Translated: CASSPIDGSHYEQYF. Combining the CDR3 with reference TRBV14 and TRBJ2-7 gives the whole variable domain EAGVTQFPSHSVIEKGQTVTLRCDPISGHDNLYWYRRVMGKEIKFLLHFVKESKQDESGMPNNRFLAERTGGTYSTLKVQPAELEDSGVYFCASSPIDGSHYEQYFGPGTRLTVT.

This clone appeared a single time. The V gene is TRBV2, the J gene TRBJ2-7; D perhaps matches TRBD2 (6 bases). Trimming cost V 4 bases and J 7 bases, with 23 bases left between them. Germline CDR1 and CDR2: SNHLY and FYNNEI. This CDR3 region has 16 residues. CDR3 sequence (DNA): TGTGCCAGCAGTGGACGAGATGCGGGACTCCTCTCGGAGCAGTACTTC. Encoded protein: CASSGRDAGLLSEQYF.

The chain couples TRBV9 to TRBJ1-6; weak D call: TRBD1 (5 bases). The CDR3 covers 14 residues. Germline loops: CDR1 SGDLS, CDR2 YYNGEE. V lost 4 bases and J 8 bases, leaving 13 bases between the germline ends. CDR3 in DNA: TGTGCCAGCAGCTGGGGGGTCGGGGATTCACCCCTCCACTTT. It is translated as CASSWGVGDSPLHF. Full variable domain (remainder filled in from reference TRBV9 and TRBJ1-6): DSGVTQTPKHLITATGQRVTLRCSPRSGDLSVYWYQQSLDQGLQFLIQYYNGEERAKGNILERFSAQQFPDLHSELNLSSLELGDSALYFCASSWGVGDSPLHFGNGTRLTVT.

The chain is built from TRBV2 and TRBJ2-4; maybe TRBD2 (5 bases). V gave up 3 bases and J gave up 1 base, with 16 bases separating them. Germline V lookup: CDR1 SNHLY, CDR2 FYNNEI. CDR3 length: 17 residues. CDR3 nucleotide sequence: TGTGCCAGCAGTGACCCATCCGGAGGCAGGGCCAAAAACATTCAGTACTTC. This gives the protein CASSDPSGGRAKNIQYF.

V gene TRBV6-6 combines with J gene TRBJ1-5; possibly TRBD1 for D (5 bases). The germline V and J ends were trimmed by 5 bases and 4 bases, with 15 bases remaining between them. In germline, CDR1 is MNHNY, CDR2 SVGAGI (reference sequence). This CDR3 is 15 amino acids long. The CDR3 nucleotides are TGTGCCAGCAGTAGACCCTCGGGGGGAAATCAGCCCCAGCATTTT. This encodes CASSRPSGGNQPQHF.

The chain has TRBV4-1 and TRBJ1-4; tentative D call: TRBD1 (6 bases). Germline V lookup: CDR1 MGHRA, CDR2 YSYEKL. V lost 1 base and J 0 bases, leaving 9 bases between the germline ends. There are 16 residues in the CDR3. The CDR3: CASSQGTVPTNEKLFF. CDR3 sequence (DNA): TGCGCCAGCAGCCAAGGGACAGTTCCAACTAATGAAAAACTGTTTTTT.

A note on this clone: Other nucleotide sequences from this sample produce the same CDR3. CDR3 sequence: CASSLAGNYNSPLHF. CDR3 in DNA: TGTGCCAGCAGCTTAGCCGGGAACTATAATTCACCCCTCCACTTT. The chain combines TRBV7-2 with TRBJ1-6, with D hard to call. Germline V gene sequence: CDR1 SGHTA, CDR2 FQGNSA. This CDR3 is 15 amino acids long. Trimming stripped 0 bases from V and 3 bases from J, with 6 bases between.

The rearrangement links TRBV18 to TRBJ1-5; D perhaps matches TRBD1 (6 bases). The CDR3 consists of 14 residues. Trimming removed 2 bases at V and 3 bases at J, with 8 bases between. Germline V gene data show CDR1 as KGHSH and CDR2 as LQKENI. This CDR3 reads CASSPSGDNQPQHF. CDR3 in DNA: TGTGCCAGCTCACCATCAGGGGACAATCAGCCCCAGCATTTT.

The chain is built from TRBV10-3 and TRBJ2-4; 10 nucleotides match TRBD2. Per the germline V gene, CDR1 is ENHRY and CDR2 is SYGVKD. The V segment lost 4 bases and the J segment 6 bases; nucleotides outside the gene matches: 6. The CDR3 sequence is 15 residues long. This chain's CDR3 is CAISGGGLAANIQYF. In DNA, the CDR3 is TGTGCCATCAGTGGCGGTGGACTAGCGGCAAACATTCAGTACTTC.

This chain links TRBV18 with TRBJ2-5; D not certain. V was clipped by 0 bases and J by 1 base, with 3 bases between them. The CDR3 totals 13 residues. Germline V gene lookup returns CDR1 KGHSH and CDR2 LQKENI. The CDR3 spells CASSPPGQETQYF. The CDR3 DNA sequence: TGTGCCAGCTCACCACCCGGCCAAGAGACCCAGTACTTC.

The chain couples TRBV6-1 to TRBJ1-3; 8 bases are shared with TRBD1. The V segment lost 1 base and the J segment 1 base; nucleotides outside the gene matches: 12. The CDR3 extends over 19 amino acids. CDR1 MNHNS and CDR2 SASEGT come from the germline V gene. DNA for the CDR3: TGTGCCAGCAGTGAAGGGAGTGGGACAGGCACCTTATCTGGAAACACCATATATTTT. It yields the protein CASSEGSGTGTLSGNTIYF.

V is TRBV5-6 and J is TRBJ2-1; 10 bases are shared with TRBD2. Trimming at V came to 0 bases and at J to 10 bases, leaving 19 bases not matched to a gene. This CDR3 spans 19 amino acids. From germline, CDR1 is SGHDT and CDR2 YYEEEE. In nucleotides, the CDR3 is TGTGCCAGCAGCTTGGGGCCGCCTAGCGGGAGTACGGGAGTGTTGGAGCAGTTCTTC. Its protein product is CASSLGPPSGSTGVLEQFF.

The chain recombines TRBV5-1 with TRBJ1-1; D is perhaps TRBD1 (5 bases). V lost 4 bases and J 4 bases, leaving 17 bases between the germline ends. The CDR3 sequence is 15 residues long. Germline CDR1 and CDR2: SGHRS and YFSETQ. The CDR3 coding sequence is TGCGCCAGCAGCGAGGGCTCTGGGGCAGCCACTGAAGCTTTCTTT. It specifies CASSEGSGAATEAFF.

CDR3 loop: CSVEDHRDSRYF. In DNA form, the CDR3 reads TGCAGCGTTGAAGATCACCGGGACTCCCGGTACTTC. The chain is built from TRBV29-1 and TRBJ2-7, with D perhaps matching TRBD2 (6 bases). The CDR3 totals 12 residues. Germline lookup yields CDR1 SQVTM and CDR2 ANQGSEA. Trimming took 0 bases from V and 12 from J, leaving 15 bases between them.

This sequence joins TRBV28 and TRBJ1-4; a weak D match, TRBD1 (5 bases). The CDR3 is 18 residues long. Germline-derived CDR1 and CDR2 are MDHEN and SYDVKM. The V end lost 3 bases, the J end lost 2 bases, and 19 bases lay between the germline ends. CDR3 DNA sequence: TGTGCCAGCAGTTTGGGGTTTTGGGGGGACTTTACTAATGAAAAACTGTTTTTT. Translation gives CASSLGFWGDFTNEKLFF.

DNA for the CDR3: TGTGCCACCAGCAGAGCGGGACTAGAGGTTATAACGCAGTATTTT. As protein: CATSRAGLEVITQYF. V gene TRBV15 combines with J gene TRBJ2-3, with 8 bases lining up with TRBD2. From germline, CDR1 is LNHNV and CDR2 YYDKDF (reference sequence). The CDR3 runs to 15 residues. The ends lost 1 base at V and 9 bases at J; junction bases unmatched: 9.

As for this clone: Other DNA sequences in the same sample also yield this CDR3. The chain couples TRBV12-3 or TRBV12-4 to TRBJ1-2, with a weak D call TRBD1 (5 bases). CDR3 length: 13 residues. Trimming pared 2 bases from V and 5 bases from J, leaving 9 bases between. CDR3 bases: TGTGCCAGCAGTTTACGTACAGGTTATGGCTACACCTTC. Translating it yields CASSLRTGYGYTF.

The count of this clone is one. The genes are TRBV19 and TRBJ2-1; D unclear. Germline lookup yields CDR1 LNHDA and CDR2 SQIVND (reference sequence). The CDR3 is 15 residues long. V was pared by 5 bases and J by 5 bases, with 16 bases between. CDR3 sequence (DNA): TGTGCCAGTAGTCTCGATTTTCGAGTAGACAATGAGCAGTTCTTC. This codes for CASSLDFRVDNEQFF.

The V and J genes are TRBV2 and TRBJ2-2; D unclear. V was pared by 0 bases and J by 5 bases, with 4 bases between. This CDR3 is 13 amino acids long. The germline CDR1 and CDR2 sequences are SNHLY and FYNNEI. CDR3 nucleotide sequence: TGTGCCAGCAGTGAAGCGGGAACCGGGGAGCTGTTTTTT. This gives the protein CASSEAGTGELFF.

CDR3 region: CASSLGASMGTEAFF. The DNA for the CDR3 is TGCGCCAGCAGCTTGGGGGCTTCGATGGGGACTGAAGCTTTCTTT. The rearrangement links TRBV5-1 to TRBJ1-1; D not certain. Trimming left V 0 bases short and J 5 bases short, with 14 bases between. The CDR3 is 15 amino acids. Germline V CDR1 and CDR2: SGHRS, YFSETQ. Full variable domain (remainder filled in from reference TRBV5-1 and TRBJ1-1): KAGVTQTPRYLIKTRGQQVTLSCSPISGHRSVSWYQQTPGQGLQFLFEYFSETQRNKGNFPGRFSGRQFSNSRSEMNVSTLELGDSALYLCASSLGASMGTEAFFGQGTRLTVV.

The V call is TRBV19, the J call TRBJ1-2; D is unresolved. The CDR3 runs to 15 residues. Trimming left V 5 bases short and J 2 bases short, with 15 bases between. Germline V gene lookup returns CDR1 LNHDA and CDR2 SQIVND (reference sequence). CDR3 bases: TGTGCCAGTAGTCCCGGGCTTACCCCCAACTATGGCTACACCTTC. It is translated as CASSPGLTPNYGYTF.

The chain employs TRBV24-1 and TRBJ1-4; D gene ambiguous. This CDR3 contains 14 residues. Germline CDR1 reads KGHDR; CDR2 reads SFDVKD. Deletions cut 5 bases from V and 2 bases from J, with 8 bases between. CDR3 DNA sequence: TGTGCCACCAGTGGACGGGAGACTAATGAAAAACTGTTTTTT. Protein: CATSGRETNEKLFF.

This clone appeared once. This chain links TRBV5-6 with TRBJ1-2; weak D call: TRBD1 (5 bases). Trimming took 5 bases from V and 4 from J, leaving 15 bases between them. The CDR3 sequence is 14 residues long. CDR1 is SGHDT, CDR2 YYEEEE, per germline. In DNA, the CDR3 is TGTGCCAGCAGGCCCCGGGGGATTGGCTATGGCTACACCTTC. Translated, it gives CASRPRGIGYGYTF.

The chain joins TRBV6-2 or TRBV6-3 to TRBJ1-6, with D maybe TRBD1 (5 bases). Germline-derived CDR1 and CDR2 are MNHEY and SVGEGT. This CDR3 comprises 15 residues. V was pared by 2 bases and J by 5 bases, with 10 bases between. The DNA of the CDR3 is TGTGCCAGCAGTTACGCAGGGACCCATAATTCACCCCTCCACTTT. Its translation is CASSYAGTHNSPLHF.